This T cell receptor (beta chain) was identified during a study of blood T cell repertoires in COVID-19. Study summary: Sites in the United States, Italy and Spain provided acute and convalescent COVID-19 samples. In each case, the material was cDNA or gDNA derived from T cells, B-cell-depleted T cells, or PBMCs.

TCRdb's copy holds only in-frame clones and misses some; the assay was immunoSEQ multiplex PCR. The sample holds fewer than 250,000 clones, roughly 82% seen once. The J segment lost 11 bases and the V segment lost 3 bases, leaving 4 bases of the junction unmatched. Germline V lookup: CDR1 MDHEN, CDR2 SYDVKM. The CDR3 length is 12 residues. Sequencing was performed on peripheral blood. The V gene is TRBV28, the J gene TRBJ1-5, with 7 bases matching TRBD1. This sequence was found in a woman in her 70s with acute or convalescent COVID-19. In DNA, the CDR3 is TGTGCCAGCAGTTTGGCCACAGGGGCCCAGCATTTT. This codes for CASSLATGAQHF.